This T cell receptor (beta chain) was sequenced in a study of T cell repertoires in aging, cancer and after chemotherapy. Study-level background: Healthy donor repertoires were recorded over several months to years and showed clear clonal overlap. Broader study findings: The repertoire data cannot show anything about immunological memory following chemotherapy.

The template was genomic DNA from peripheral blood, not RNA. Multiplex touch-down PCR with TRB-A/B primers amplified rearranged V-D-J TRB sequences. TCRdb re-derived calls from the multiplex PCR reads in MiXCR, one entry per CDR3 protein. Here the sample spans around 8,900 distinct CDR3 sequences, roughly 30% being singletons. Looked up from germline, CDR1 is SGHDT and CDR2 is YYEEEE. V was clipped by 4 bases and J by 0 bases, with 11 bases between them. The CDR3 sequence is 15 residues long. About this clonotype itself: The antigen is not known.

The sample taken for sequencing was blood. This chain links TRBV5-6 with TRBJ1-5; maybe TRBD1 (5 bases). The sequence derives from a human donor in good health. The CDR3 sequence: CASSRRGYSNQPQHF. The CDR3 nucleotides are TGTGCCAGCAGCCGCCGGGGGTATAGCAATCAGCCCCAGCATTTT.